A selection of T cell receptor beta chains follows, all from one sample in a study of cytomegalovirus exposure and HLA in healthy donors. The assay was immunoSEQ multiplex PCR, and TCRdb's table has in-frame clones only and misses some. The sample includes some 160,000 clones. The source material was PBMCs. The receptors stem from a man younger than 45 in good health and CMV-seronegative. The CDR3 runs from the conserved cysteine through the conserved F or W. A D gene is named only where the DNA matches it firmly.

CATRKRPGLAYNEQFF	TGTGCCACCAGGAAAAGGCCGGGACTAGCCTACAATGAGCAGTTCTTC	TRBJ2-1	TRBV15	TRBD2
CASSPSNQPQHF	TGTGCCAGCAGCCCGAGCAATCAGCCCCAGCATTTT	TRBJ1-5	TRBV7-2	NA
CASSAQGLKTQYF	TGTGCCAGCAGCGCGCAGGGGCTCAAGACCCAGTACTTC	TRBJ2-5	TRBV9	NA
CASSPRQGALYGYTF	TGTGCCAGCAGCCCCCGACAGGGGGCTTTGTATGGCTACACCTTC	TRBJ1-2	TRBV7-6	TRBD1
CASTSGASGYNEQFF	TGTGCCAGCACCTCAGGGGCTAGCGGATACAATGAGCAGTTCTTC	TRBJ2-1	TRBV28	NA
CASSYSNYGYTF	TGTGCCAGCAGTTACTCTAACTATGGCTACACCTTC	TRBJ1-2	TRBV19	NA
CASRLATLYEQYF	TGCGCCAGCAGGTTAGCCACTCTCTACGAGCAGTACTTC	TRBJ2-7	TRBV10-2	NA
CASSLINSNTGELFF	TGTGCCAGCAGCCTAATTAACTCGAACACCGGGGAGCTGTTTTTT	TRBJ2-2	TRBV5-4	NA
CAWSRTGQLPQYF	TGTGCCTGGAGTAGGACAGGGCAGTTACCGCAGTACTTC	TRBJ2-7	TRBV30	TRBD1
CASSFLPGGRGDTQYF	TGTGCCAGCAGCTTCCTTCCAGGGGGCAGGGGAGATACGCAGTATTTT	TRBJ2-3	TRBV5-4	TRBD1
CASSQRGGDGYTF	TGTGCCAGCAGCCAGAGGGGGGGCGATGGCTACACCTTC	TRBJ1-2	TRBV11-3	NA
CASSLGLAGVNEQFF	TGCGCCAGCAGCTTGGGACTAGCGGGAGTCAATGAGCAGTTCTTC	TRBJ2-1	TRBV5-1	TRBD2
CASGPGGDTQYF	TGCGCCAGTGGACCGGGAGGAGATACGCAGTATTTT	TRBJ2-3	TRBV10-2	TRBD2
CASSESGGNTGELFF	TGTGCCAGCAGTGAATCAGGGGGGAACACCGGGGAGCTGTTTTTT	TRBJ2-2	TRBV25-1	TRBD1
CAISPQRTEAFF	TGTGCCATCTCCCCCCAGAGGACTGAAGCTTTCTTT	TRBJ1-1	TRBV2	NA
CAIRGQGVGGYTF	TGTGCCATCAGAGGACAGGGGGTTGGTGGCTACACCTTC	TRBJ1-2	TRBV10-3	TRBD1
CASSHRRGRAIVYEQFF	TGTGCCAGCAGTCACCGCCGCGGGAGGGCCATTGTTTATGAGCAGTTCTTC	TRBJ2-1	TRBV28	TRBD2
CASSIISSTEAFF	TGTGCCAGTAGTATAATCAGTTCCACTGAAGCTTTCTTT	TRBJ1-1	TRBV19	NA
CASSYDRDEQFF	TGTGCCAGCAGCTACGACCGGGATGAGCAGTTCTTC	TRBJ2-1	TRBV6-1	NA
CASSVGMTHQPQHF	TGTGCCAGCAGCGTCGGGATGACACATCAGCCCCAGCATTTT	TRBJ1-5	TRBV9	NA
CASSPRGSANTEAFF	TGTGCCAGCAGCCCGAGGGGGTCTGCGAACACTGAAGCTTTCTTT	TRBJ1-1	TRBV11-2	NA
CASSFGLHPYF	TGTGCCAGCAGCTTCGGACTCCACCCGTACTTC	TRBJ2-5	TRBV7-2	NA
CASSMSGTSNQPQHF	TGTGCCAGTAGTATGTCAGGAACTAGCAATCAGCCCCAGCATTTT	TRBJ1-5	TRBV19	NA
CSGLLRVNTEAFF	TGCAGCGGACTACTACGGGTGAACACTGAAGCTTTCTTT	TRBJ1-1	TRBV29-1	NA
CASNQLAGGRETQYF	TGTGCCAGCAACCAATTAGCGGGGGGTCGAGAGACCCAGTACTTC	TRBJ2-5	TRBV7-8	TRBD2
CASSARYRDGWREAFF	TGTGCCAGCAGTGCCCGATACAGGGACGGGTGGCGAGAAGCTTTCTTT	TRBJ1-1	TRBV6-1	NA
CASRQGGAGNTIYF	TGTGCCAGCAGGCAAGGAGGGGCTGGAAACACCATATATTTT	TRBJ1-3	TRBV28	NA
CASSSPRTSGRSMTDTQYF	TGTGCCAGCAGCTCTCCTCGGACTAGCGGGAGATCGATGACAGATACGCAGTATTTT	TRBJ2-3	TRBV7-2	TRBD2
CASSLTQGVGELFF	TGTGCCAGCAGCTTAACGCAGGGGGTAGGGGAGCTGTTTTTT	TRBJ2-2	TRBV11-3	TRBD1
CASSPQSTTPDTQYF	TGTGCCAGCTCACCCCAAAGTACTACTCCAGATACGCAGTATTTT	TRBJ2-3	TRBV18	NA
CASEVVTGYNEQFF	TGTGCCAGTGAGGTGGTGACAGGCTACAATGAGCAGTTCTTC	TRBJ2-1	TRBV7-2	NA
CASSAGVGTDTQYF	TGTGCCAGCTCCGCGGGAGTTGGGACAGATACGCAGTATTTT	TRBJ2-3	TRBV18	TRBD2
CASSLSLDSSSNTEAFF	TGTGCCAGCAGCTTGAGTTTGGACAGTTCATCCAACACTGAAGCTTTCTTT	TRBJ1-1	TRBV5-8	NA
CASSLTGGGYNEQFF	TGCGCCAGCAGCTTAACAGGGGGCGGCTACAATGAGCAGTTCTTC	TRBJ2-1	TRBV5-1	TRBD1
CAISEGTGFSGNTIYF	TGTGCCATCAGTGAAGGGACAGGATTCTCTGGAAACACCATATATTTT	TRBJ1-3	TRBV10-3	TRBD1
CASERRVRTDTQYF	TGTGCCAGCGAACGCCGGGTGCGCACAGATACGCAGTATTTT	TRBJ2-3	TRBV18	NA
CASSTGTNTGELFF	TGCGCCAGCAGTACCGGGACAAACACCGGGGAGCTGTTTTTT	TRBJ2-2	TRBV5-1	NA
CASSSGSRSGTDTQYF	TGTGCCAGCAGCAGCGGGAGTAGGTCGGGCACAGATACGCAGTATTTT	TRBJ2-3	TRBV5-4	TRBD2
CASSSSTSGRGDTQYF	TGTGCCAGCAGCTCCTCGACTAGCGGGAGGGGAGATACGCAGTATTTT	TRBJ2-3	TRBV7-6	TRBD2
CASSQDQGFRSYEQYF	TGCGCCAGCAGCCAAGATCAGGGGTTTAGATCCTACGAGCAGTACTTC	TRBJ2-7	TRBV4-1	NA
CASSPTRGEGYGYTF	TGTGCCAGCAGCCCCACCAGAGGGGAGGGCTATGGCTACACCTTC	TRBJ1-2	TRBV7-8	NA